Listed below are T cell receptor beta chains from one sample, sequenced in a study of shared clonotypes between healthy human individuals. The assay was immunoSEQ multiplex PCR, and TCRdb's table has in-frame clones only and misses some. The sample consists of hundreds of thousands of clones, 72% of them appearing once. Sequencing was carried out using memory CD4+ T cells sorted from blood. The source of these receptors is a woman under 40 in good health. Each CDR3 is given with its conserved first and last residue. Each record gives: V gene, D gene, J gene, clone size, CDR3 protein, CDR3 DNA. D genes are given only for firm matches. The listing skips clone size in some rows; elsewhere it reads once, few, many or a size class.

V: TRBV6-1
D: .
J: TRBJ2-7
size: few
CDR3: CASSDLTPTSYEQYF
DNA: TGTGCCAGCAGTGACCTCACGCCCACCTCCTACGAGCAGTACTTC

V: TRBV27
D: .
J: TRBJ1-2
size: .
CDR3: CASSYAGGPGNYGYTF
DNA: TGTGCCAGCAGTTACGCTGGAGGGCCCGGGAACTATGGCTACACCTTC

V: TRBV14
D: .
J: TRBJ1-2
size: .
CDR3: CASSQVDRTGYTF
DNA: TGTGCCAGCAGCCAAGTTGACAGGACTGGCTACACCTTC

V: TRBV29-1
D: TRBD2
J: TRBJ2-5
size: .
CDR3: CSVGGLAGGRGETQYF
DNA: TGCAGCGTTGGAGGACTAGCGGGAGGCCGGGGAGAGACCCAGTACTTC

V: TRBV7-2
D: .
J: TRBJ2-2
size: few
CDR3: CASSLNPTGELFF
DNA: TGTGCCAGCAGCTTAAACCCCACCGGGGAGCTGTTTTTT

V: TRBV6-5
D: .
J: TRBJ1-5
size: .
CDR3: CASSNTDGRNQPQHF
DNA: TGTGCCAGCAGTAATACCGACGGACGCAATCAGCCCCAGCATTTT

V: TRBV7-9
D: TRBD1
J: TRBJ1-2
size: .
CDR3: CASSSPGTGTYGYTF
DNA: TGTGCCAGCAGCTCCCCCGGGACAGGGACGTATGGCTACACCTTC

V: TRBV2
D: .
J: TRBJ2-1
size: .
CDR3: CASSGRPSYNEQFF
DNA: TGTGCCAGCAGTGGAAGGCCCTCCTACAATGAGCAGTTCTTC

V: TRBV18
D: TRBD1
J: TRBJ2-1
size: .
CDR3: CASSSMGQGASNEQFF
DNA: TGTGCCAGCTCATCCATGGGACAGGGGGCGAGTAATGAGCAGTTCTTC

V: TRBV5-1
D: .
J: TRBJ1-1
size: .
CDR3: CASSLESTEAFF
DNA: TGCGCCAGCAGCTTGGAGAGCACTGAAGCTTTCTTT

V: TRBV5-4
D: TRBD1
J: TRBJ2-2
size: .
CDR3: CASSRRDRVGTGELFF
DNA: TGTGCCAGCAGCCGTCGGGACAGGGTAGGCACCGGGGAGCTGTTTTTT

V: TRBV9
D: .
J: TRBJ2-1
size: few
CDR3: CASSPRLSYNEQFF
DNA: TGTGCCAGCAGCCCCCGACTATCCTACAATGAGCAGTTCTTC